Listed here are 7 T cell receptor beta chains from one sample, sequenced in a study of CD8 T cells in Susac syndrome. Random hexamers were used to reverse transcribe an amount of roughly 0.45 to 1 ug RNA. TCRdb reanalysed the immunoSEQ multiplex PCR reads using MiXCR and keeps one entry per CDR3 protein. The table shows 200,000 to 300,000 distinct CDR3 sequences, with less than 96% occurring only once. The sample consisted of CD4+ T cells from PBMCs. The receptors were sampled from a human donor with Susac syndrome.

This rearrangement joins TRBV28 to TRBJ1-1; 7 positions match TRBD1. The ends lost 8 bases at V and 1 base at J; junction bases unmatched: 7. The V gene's germline CDR1 is MDHEN and CDR2 SYDVKM. There are 14 residues in the CDR3. The chain's CDR3 is CASGGGQRNTEAFF. Here the CDR3 DNA reads TGTGCCAGCGGGGGGGGACAGAGGAACACTGAAGCTTTCTTT.

The chain uses TRBV18 and TRBJ2-2; D uncertain. The length of the CDR3 is 14 residues. Germline loops: CDR1 KGHSH, CDR2 LQKENI. The V end was cut by 7 bases, the J end by 1 base, with 10 bases between. The CDR3 reads CASLITGNTGELFF. CDR3 coding DNA: TGTGCCAGCTTAATCACGGGGAACACCGGGGAGCTGTTTTTT. Full variable domain (outside the CDR3, taken from reference TRBV18 and TRBJ2-2): NAGVMQNPRHLVRRRGQEARLRCSPMKGHSHVYWYRQLPEEGLKFMVYLQKENIIDESGMPKERFSAEFPKEGPSILRIQQVVRGDSAAYFCASLITGNTGELFFGEGSRLTVL.

The chain uses TRBV12-3 or TRBV12-4 and TRBJ1-1; no reliable D call. This CDR3 is 14 amino acids long. V was clipped by 2 bases and J by 1 base, with 8 bases between them. The DNA of the CDR3 is TGTGCCAGCAGTTTAAGAACAGAGAACACTGAAGCTTTCTTT. Its translation is CASSLRTENTEAFF.

This chain uses TRBV28 with TRBJ2-4, with 8 nucleotides matching TRBD2. The J segment lost 5 bases and the V segment lost 6 bases, leaving 9 bases of the junction unmatched. CDR1 is MDHEN, CDR2 SYDVKM, per germline. There are 15 residues in the CDR3. In nucleotides, the CDR3 is TGTGCCAGCAGCCCCCCCGGGACTAGGGAAAACATTCAGTACTTC. Encoded protein: CASSPPGTRENIQYF.

The chain uses TRBV20-1 and TRBJ1-1; D is undetermined. The CDR3 contains 13 residues. Germline CDR1 is DFQATT and CDR2 is SNEGSKA (reference sequence). Between the trimmed V and J ends, which lost 0 bases and 4 bases, there was a span of 9 bases. CDR3 nucleotides: TGCAGTGCTAGAGATCTCCGGTCCACTGAAGCTTTCTTT. Residues: CSARDLRSTEAFF.

This rearrangement joins TRBV14 to TRBJ2-5; no reliable D call. CDR3 length: 14 residues. V lost 2 bases, J lost 2 bases, and 9 bases lay in between. Germline lookup yields CDR1 SGHDN and CDR2 FVKESK. The CDR3 sequence: CASSQRAPQETQYF. As DNA, the CDR3 is TGTGCCAGCAGCCAAAGAGCACCTCAAGAGACCCAGTACTTC. Filled out from reference TRBV14 and TRBJ2-5, the complete variable domain reads EAGVTQFPSHSVIEKGQTVTLRCDPISGHDNLYWYRRVMGKEIKFLLHFVKESKQDESGMPNNRFLAERTGGTYSTLKVQPAELEDSGVYFCASSQRAPQETQYFGPGTRLLVL.

J is TRBJ1-5 and V is TRBV7-9; perhaps TRBD1 as D (6 bases). The germline CDR1 and CDR2 sequences are SEHNR and FQNEAQ (reference sequence). V lost 5 bases, J lost 3 bases, and 8 bases lay in between. The CDR3 is made up of 13 amino acids. The CDR3 bases are TGTGCCAGCAGCCGGGACAACAATCAGCCCCAGCATTTT. Translation gives CASSRDNNQPQHF.